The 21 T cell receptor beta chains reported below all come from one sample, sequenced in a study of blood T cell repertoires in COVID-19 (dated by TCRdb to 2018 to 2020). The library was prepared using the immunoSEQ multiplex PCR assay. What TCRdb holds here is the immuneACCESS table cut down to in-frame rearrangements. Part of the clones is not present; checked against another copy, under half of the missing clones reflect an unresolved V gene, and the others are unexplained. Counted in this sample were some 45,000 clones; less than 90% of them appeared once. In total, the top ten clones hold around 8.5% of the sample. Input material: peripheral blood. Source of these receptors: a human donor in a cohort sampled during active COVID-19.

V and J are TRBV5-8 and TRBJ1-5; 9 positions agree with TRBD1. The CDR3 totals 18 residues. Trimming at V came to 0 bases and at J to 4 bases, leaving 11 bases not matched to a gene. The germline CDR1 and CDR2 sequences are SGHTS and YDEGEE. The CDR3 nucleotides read TGTGCCAGCAGCTTGGCCTGGGGGGGACAGGGACAAAATCAGCCCCAGCATTTT. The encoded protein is CASSLAWGGQGQNQPQHF.

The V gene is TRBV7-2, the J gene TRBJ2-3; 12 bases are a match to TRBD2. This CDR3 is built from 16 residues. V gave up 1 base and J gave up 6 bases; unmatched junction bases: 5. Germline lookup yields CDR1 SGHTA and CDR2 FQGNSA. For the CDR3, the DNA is TGTGCCAGCAGCTTAGGACTAGCGGGGGTCCAGGATACGCAGTATTTT. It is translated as CASSLGLAGVQDTQYF.

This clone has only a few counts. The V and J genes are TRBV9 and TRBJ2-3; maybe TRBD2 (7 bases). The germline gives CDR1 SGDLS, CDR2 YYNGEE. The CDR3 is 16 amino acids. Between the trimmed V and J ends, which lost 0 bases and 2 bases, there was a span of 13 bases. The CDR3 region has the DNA TGTGCCAGCAGCGTAGGGGTCGGGGGGCCCACAGATACGCAGTATTTT. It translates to CASSVGVGGPTDTQYF.

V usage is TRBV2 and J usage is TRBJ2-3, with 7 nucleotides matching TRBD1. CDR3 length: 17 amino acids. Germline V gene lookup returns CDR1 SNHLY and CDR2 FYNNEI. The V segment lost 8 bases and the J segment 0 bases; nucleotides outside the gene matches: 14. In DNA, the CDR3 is TGTGCCAGCGGAAAGGGGGCCATCAGAACAAGCACAGATACGCAGTATTTT. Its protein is CASGKGAIRTSTDTQYF.

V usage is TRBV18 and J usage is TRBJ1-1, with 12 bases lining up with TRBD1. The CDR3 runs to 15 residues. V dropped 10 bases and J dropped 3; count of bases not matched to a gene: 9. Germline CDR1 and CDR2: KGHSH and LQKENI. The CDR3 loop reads CATRDRGRVDTEAFF. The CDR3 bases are TGTGCCACCCGGGACAGGGGGCGTGTGGACACTGAAGCTTTCTTT.

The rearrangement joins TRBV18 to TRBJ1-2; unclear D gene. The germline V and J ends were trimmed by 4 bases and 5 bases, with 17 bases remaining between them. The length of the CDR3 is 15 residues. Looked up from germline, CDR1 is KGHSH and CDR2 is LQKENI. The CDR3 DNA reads TGTGCCAGCTCACGCCCGGGAGTAGCTATTTATGGCTACACCTTC. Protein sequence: CASSRPGVAIYGYTF. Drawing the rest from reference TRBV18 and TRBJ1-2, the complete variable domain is NAGVMQNPRHLVRRRGQEARLRCSPMKGHSHVYWYRQLPEEGLKFMVYLQKENIIDESGMPKERFSAEFPKEGPSILRIQQVVRGDSAAYFCASSRPGVAIYGYTFGSGTRLTVV.

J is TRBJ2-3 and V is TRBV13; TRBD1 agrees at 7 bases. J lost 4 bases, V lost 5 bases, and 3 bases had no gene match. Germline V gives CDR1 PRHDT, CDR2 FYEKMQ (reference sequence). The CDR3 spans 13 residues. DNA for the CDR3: TGTGCCAGCAGCCCGACAGGGCCAGATACGCAGTATTTT. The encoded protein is CASSPTGPDTQYF.

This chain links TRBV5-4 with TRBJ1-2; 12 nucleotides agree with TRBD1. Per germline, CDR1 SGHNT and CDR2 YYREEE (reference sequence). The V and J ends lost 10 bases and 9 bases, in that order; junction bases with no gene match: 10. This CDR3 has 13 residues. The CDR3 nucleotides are TGTGCCGGGGGGGACAGGGGGCAAAAGAGCTACACCTTC. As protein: CAGGDRGQKSYTF.

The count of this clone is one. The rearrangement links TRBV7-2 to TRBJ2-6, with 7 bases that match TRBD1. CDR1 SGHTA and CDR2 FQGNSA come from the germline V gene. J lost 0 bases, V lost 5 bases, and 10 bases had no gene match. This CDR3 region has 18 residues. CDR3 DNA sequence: TGTGCCAGCAGCCAGCAGGTGGGACAGCGCTCTGGGGCCAACGTCCTGACTTTC. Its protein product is CASSQQVGQRSGANVLTF.

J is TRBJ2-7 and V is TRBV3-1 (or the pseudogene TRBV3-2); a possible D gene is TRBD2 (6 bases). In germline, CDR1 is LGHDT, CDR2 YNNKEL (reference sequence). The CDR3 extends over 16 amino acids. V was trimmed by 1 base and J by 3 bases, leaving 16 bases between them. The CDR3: CASSQGDWARVYEQYF. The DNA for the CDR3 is TGTGCCAGCAGCCAAGGGGACTGGGCCAGGGTCTACGAGCAGTACTTC.

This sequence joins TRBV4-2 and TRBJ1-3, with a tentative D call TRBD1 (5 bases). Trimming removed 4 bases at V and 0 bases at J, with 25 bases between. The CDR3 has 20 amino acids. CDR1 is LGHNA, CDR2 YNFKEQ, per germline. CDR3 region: CASSLTPSGPGLNSGNTIYF. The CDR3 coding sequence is TGTGCCAGCAGCCTCACCCCCTCTGGGCCAGGGCTAAACTCTGGAAACACCATATATTTT.

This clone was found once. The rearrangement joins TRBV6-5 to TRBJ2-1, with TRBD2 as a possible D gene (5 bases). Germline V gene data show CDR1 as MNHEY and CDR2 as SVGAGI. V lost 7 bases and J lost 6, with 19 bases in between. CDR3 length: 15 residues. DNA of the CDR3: TGTGCCAGCACAATCACAGCGGTCGGTTCCAATGAGCAGTTCTTC. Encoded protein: CASTITAVGSNEQFF.

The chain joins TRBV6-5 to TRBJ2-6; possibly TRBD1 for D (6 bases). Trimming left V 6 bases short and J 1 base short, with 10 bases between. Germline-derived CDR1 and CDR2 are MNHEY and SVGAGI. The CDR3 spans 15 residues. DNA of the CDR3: TGTGCCAGCAGCTTAACAGGGTCTGGGGCCAACGTCCTGACTTTC. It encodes CASSLTGSGANVLTF.

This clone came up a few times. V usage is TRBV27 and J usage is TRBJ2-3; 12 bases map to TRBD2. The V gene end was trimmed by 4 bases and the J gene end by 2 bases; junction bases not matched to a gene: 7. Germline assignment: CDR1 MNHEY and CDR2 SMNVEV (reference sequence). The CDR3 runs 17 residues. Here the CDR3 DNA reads TGTGCCAGCAGTTACGGACTAGCGGGGCCCGTCACAGATACGCAGTATTTT. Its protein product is CASSYGLAGPVTDTQYF.

The CDR3 region has the DNA TGTGCCAGCACGGGCAGGACAGCGGGGACAGATACGCAGTATTTT. Its translation: CASTGRTAGTDTQYF. The chain carries TRBV2 and TRBJ2-3; maybe TRBD2 (7 bases). This CDR3 comprises 15 residues. V dropped 7 bases and J dropped 3 bases, with 17 bases sitting between them. Germline assignment: CDR1 SNHLY and CDR2 FYNNEI. The variable domain in full, completed from reference TRBV2 and TRBJ2-3, reads EPEVTQTPSHQVTQMGQEVILRCVPISNHLYFYWYRQILGQKVEFLVSFYNNEISEKSEIFDDQFSVERPDGSNFTLKIRSTKLEDSAMYFCASTGRTAGTDTQYFGPGTRLTVL.

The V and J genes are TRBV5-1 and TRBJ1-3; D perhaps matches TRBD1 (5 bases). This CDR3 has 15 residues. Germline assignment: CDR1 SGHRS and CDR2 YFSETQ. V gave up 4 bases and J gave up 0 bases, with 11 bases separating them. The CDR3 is CASSQQGISGNTIYF. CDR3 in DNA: TGCGCCAGCAGCCAGCAGGGAATCTCTGGAAACACCATATATTTT.

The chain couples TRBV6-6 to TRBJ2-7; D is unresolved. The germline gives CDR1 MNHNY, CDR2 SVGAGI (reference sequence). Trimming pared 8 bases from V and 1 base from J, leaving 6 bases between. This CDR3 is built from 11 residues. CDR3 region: CASSVSYEQYF. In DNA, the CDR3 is TGTGCCAGCTCCGTATCCTACGAGCAGTACTTC.

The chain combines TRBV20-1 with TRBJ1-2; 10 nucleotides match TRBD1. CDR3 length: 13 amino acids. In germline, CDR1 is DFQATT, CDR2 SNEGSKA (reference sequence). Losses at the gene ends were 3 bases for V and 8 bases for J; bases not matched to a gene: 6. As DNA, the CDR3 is TGCAGTGCTAGTGACAGGGGGCTAAGCGGCTACACCTTC. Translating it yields CSASDRGLSGYTF.

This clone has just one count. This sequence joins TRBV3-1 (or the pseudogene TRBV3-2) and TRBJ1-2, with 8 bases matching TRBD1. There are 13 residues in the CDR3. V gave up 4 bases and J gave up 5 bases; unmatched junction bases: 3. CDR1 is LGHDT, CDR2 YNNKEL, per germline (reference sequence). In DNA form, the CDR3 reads TGTGCCAGCAGCCTACGACAGGGGTATGGCTACACCTTC. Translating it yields CASSLRQGYGYTF.

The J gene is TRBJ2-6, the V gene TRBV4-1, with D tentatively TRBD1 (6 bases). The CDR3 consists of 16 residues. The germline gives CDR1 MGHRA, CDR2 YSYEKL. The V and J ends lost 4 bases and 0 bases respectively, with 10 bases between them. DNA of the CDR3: TGCGCCAGCAGCCGTCAACAGGGCTCTGGGGCCAACGTCCTGACTTTC. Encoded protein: CASSRQQGSGANVLTF.

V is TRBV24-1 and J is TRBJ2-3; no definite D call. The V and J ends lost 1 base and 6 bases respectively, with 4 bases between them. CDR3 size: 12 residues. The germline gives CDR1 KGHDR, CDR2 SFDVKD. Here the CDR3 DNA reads TGTGCCACCAGTGATTTTGGCGATACGCAGTATTTT. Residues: CATSDFGDTQYF.